This T cell receptor beta chain was recorded in a study of beta chain features in type 1 diabetes. Findings and limits, study-wide: A potential influence of HLA type upon TCRB rearrangement remained unresolved herein. Insertions at VDJ junctions were less frequent in type 1 diabetes patients. These patients also deleted more nucleotides at the same junctions.

The investigators reverse transcribed all of the isolated RNA, so they sequenced expressed TCRB transcripts. This table comes from immunoSEQ multiplex PCR, and its TCRdb copy is limited to in-frame clones, with some not included. The sample records roughly 400,000 clones, around 13% being singletons. V gave up 4 bases and J gave up 0 bases, with 9 bases separating them. This CDR3 region has 13 residues. Germline loops: CDR1 SQVTM, CDR2 ANQGSEA. One heparinised blood draw, averaging about 100 mL, came from each donor. There are a few counts of this clone. The antigen is unknown. This TCR was sampled from a man aged 25 to 40 in good health. The J gene is TRBJ1-1, the V gene TRBV29-1; tentatively, D is TRBD1 (5 bases). Sequencing was performed on naive CD4+ T cells from blood. CDR3 in DNA: TGCAGCGTTGTGGGACGGATGAACACTGAAGCTTTCTTT. Translation gives CSVVGRMNTEAFF.